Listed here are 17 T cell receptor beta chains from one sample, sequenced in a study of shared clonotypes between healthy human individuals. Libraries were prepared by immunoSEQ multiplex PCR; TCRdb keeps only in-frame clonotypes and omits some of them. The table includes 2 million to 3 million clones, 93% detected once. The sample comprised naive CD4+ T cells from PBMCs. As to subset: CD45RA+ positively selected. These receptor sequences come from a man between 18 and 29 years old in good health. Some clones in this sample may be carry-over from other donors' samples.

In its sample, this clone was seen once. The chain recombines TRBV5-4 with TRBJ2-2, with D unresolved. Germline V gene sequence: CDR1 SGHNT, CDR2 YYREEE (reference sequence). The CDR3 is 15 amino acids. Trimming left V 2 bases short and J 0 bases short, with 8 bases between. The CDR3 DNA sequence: TGTGCCAGCAGCTTTCAGCGTTCGAACACCGGGGAGCTGTTTTTT. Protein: CASSFQRSNTGELFF.

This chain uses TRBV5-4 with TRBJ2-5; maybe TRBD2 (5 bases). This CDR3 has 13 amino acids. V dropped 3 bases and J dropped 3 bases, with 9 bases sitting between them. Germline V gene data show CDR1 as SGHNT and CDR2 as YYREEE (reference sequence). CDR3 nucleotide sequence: TGTGCCAGCAGCTGGTGGGGAGAAGAGACCCAGTACTTC. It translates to CASSWWGEETQYF.

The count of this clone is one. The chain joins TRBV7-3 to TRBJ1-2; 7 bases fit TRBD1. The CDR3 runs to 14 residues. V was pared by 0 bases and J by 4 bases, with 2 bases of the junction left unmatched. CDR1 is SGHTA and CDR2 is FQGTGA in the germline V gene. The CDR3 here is CASSLTRDSYGYTF. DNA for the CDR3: TGTGCCAGCAGCTTAACGCGGGACAGCTATGGCTACACCTTC.

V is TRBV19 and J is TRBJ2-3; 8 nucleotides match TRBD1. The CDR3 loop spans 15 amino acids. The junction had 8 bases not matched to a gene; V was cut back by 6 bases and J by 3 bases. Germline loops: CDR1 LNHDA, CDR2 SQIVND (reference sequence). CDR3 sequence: CASRNRRQGTDTQYF. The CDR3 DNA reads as TGTGCCAGTAGAAATCGGAGACAGGGGACAGATACGCAGTATTTT.

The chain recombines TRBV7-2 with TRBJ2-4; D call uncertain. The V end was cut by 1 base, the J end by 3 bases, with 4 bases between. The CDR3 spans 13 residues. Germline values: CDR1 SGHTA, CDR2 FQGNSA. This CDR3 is CASSLEDKNIQYF. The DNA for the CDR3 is TGTGCCAGCAGCTTAGAGGACAAAAACATTCAGTACTTC. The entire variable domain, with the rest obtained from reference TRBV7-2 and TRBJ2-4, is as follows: GAGVSQSPSNKVTEKGKDVELRCDPISGHTALYWYRQSLGQGLEFLIYFQGNSAPDKSGLPSDRFSAERTGGSVSTLTIQRTQQEDSAVYLCASSLEDKNIQYFGAGTRLSVL.

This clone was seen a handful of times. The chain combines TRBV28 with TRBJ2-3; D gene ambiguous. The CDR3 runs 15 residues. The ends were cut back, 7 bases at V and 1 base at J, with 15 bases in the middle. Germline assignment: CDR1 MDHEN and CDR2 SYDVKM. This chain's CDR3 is CASKSDRFRTDTQYF. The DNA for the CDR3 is TGTGCCAGCAAATCGGACCGTTTTCGCACAGATACGCAGTATTTT.

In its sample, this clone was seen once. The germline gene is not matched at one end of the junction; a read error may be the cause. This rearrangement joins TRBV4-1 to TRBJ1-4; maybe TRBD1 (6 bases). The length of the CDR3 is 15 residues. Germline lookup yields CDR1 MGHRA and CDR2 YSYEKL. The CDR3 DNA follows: TGCGCCAGCAGCCAAGGGACAGTCACTAGTGAAAAACTGTTTTTT. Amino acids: CASSQGTVTSEKLFF.

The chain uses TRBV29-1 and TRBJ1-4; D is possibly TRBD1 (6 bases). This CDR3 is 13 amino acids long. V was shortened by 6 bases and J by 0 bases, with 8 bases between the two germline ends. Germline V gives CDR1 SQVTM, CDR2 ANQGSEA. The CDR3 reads CSVKGATNEKLFF. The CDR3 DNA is TGCAGCGTCAAGGGGGCAACTAATGAAAAACTGTTTTTT. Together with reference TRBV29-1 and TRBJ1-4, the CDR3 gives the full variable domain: SAVISQKPSRDICQRGTSLTIQCQVDSQVTMMFWYRQQPGQSLTLIATANQGSEATYESGFVIDKFPISRPNLTFSTLTVSNMSPEDSSIYLCSVKGATNEKLFFGSGTQLSVL.

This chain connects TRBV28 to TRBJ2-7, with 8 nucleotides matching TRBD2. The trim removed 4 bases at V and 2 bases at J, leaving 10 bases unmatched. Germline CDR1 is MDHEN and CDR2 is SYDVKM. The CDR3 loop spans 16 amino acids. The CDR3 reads CASSSLASGFTYEQYF. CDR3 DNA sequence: TGTGCCAGCAGTTCGTTAGCTAGCGGGTTCACCTACGAGCAGTACTTC.

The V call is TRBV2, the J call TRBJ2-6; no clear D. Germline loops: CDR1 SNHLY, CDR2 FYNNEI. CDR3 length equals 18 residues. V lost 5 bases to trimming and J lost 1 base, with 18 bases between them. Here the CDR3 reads CASSTLTGLRSGANVLTF. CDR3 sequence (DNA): TGTGCCAGCAGTACCCTTACGGGTTTGCGATCTGGGGCCAACGTCCTGACTTTC.

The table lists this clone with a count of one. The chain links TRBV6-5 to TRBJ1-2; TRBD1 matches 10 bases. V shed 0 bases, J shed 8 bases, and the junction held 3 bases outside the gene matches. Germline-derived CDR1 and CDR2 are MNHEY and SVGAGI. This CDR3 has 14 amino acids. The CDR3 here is CASSYSDRGSGYTF. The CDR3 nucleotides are TGTGCCAGCAGTTACTCGGACAGGGGGAGCGGCTACACCTTC.

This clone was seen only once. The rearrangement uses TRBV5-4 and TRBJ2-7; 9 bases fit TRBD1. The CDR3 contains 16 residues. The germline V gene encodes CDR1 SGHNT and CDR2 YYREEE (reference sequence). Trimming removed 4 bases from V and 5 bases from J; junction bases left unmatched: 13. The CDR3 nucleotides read TGTGCCAGCAGCCGGACCCGGGGACAGGGTTACAACGAGCAGTACTTC. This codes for CASSRTRGQGYNEQYF.

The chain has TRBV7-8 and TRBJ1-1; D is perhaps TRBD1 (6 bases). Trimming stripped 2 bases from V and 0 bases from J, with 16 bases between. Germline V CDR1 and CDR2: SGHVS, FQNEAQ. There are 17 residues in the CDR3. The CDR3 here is CASSLRAQGDMNTEAFF. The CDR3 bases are TGTGCCAGCAGCTTACGGGCACAAGGGGACATGAACACTGAAGCTTTCTTT.

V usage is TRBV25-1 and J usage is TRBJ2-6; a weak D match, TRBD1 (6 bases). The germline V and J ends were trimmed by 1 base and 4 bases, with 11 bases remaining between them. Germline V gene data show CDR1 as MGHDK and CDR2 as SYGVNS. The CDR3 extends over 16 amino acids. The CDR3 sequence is CASSEWQGNGANVLTF. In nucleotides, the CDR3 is TGTGCCAGCAGTGAATGGCAGGGGAACGGGGCCAACGTCCTGACTTTC.

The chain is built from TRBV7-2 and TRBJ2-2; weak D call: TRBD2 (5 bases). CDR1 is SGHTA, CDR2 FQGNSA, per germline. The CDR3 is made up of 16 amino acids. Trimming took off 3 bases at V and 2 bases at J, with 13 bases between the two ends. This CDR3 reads CASSLGGSGNTGELFF. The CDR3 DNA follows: TGTGCCAGCAGCTTGGGCGGAAGCGGTAACACCGGGGAGCTGTTTTTT.

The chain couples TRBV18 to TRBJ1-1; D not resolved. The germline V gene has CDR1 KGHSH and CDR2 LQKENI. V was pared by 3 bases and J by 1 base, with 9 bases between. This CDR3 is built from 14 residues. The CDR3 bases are TGTGCCAGCTCACCTAGAGAGTGGAACACTGAAGCTTTCTTT. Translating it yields CASSPREWNTEAFF.

CDR3 region: CSVYDRGRNEQYF. The CDR3, as DNA: TGCAGCGTATACGACAGGGGAAGGAACGAGCAGTACTTC. This chain uses TRBV29-1 with TRBJ2-5; 8 nucleotides align to TRBD1. The DNA end lines up better with TRBJ2-7; the J call may be wrong. Looked up from germline, CDR1 is SQVTM and CDR2 is ANQGSEA. The CDR3 extends over 13 amino acids.